This T cell receptor (beta chain) appears in the sequencing data of a study of neurological immune-mediated disorders. The time point is: longitudinal time-point 3. At least ten counts were recorded for this clonotype. It was by 5'RACE with 10-nucleotide random UMIs that the cDNA was made. Each CDR3 protein gets one entry after TCRdb re-called the 5' RACE reads with MiXCR. The top ten hold around 3.1% of the sample, which has roughly 100,000 distinct CDR3 sequences, roughly 10% seen once. Trimming shortened V by 7 bases and J by 3 bases, and 16 bases separated the two germline ends. The CDR3 covers 14 residues. Per the germline V gene, CDR1 is SGHRS and CDR2 is YFSETQ.

Sequencing was performed on PBMCs. V and J are TRBV5-1 and TRBJ2-5; TRBD2 might be the D (6 bases). The receptor was isolated from a female donor with HTLV-1-associated myelopathy (HAM/TSP). The CDR3 sequence: CASGGLPGEETQYF. CDR3 DNA: TGCGCCAGCGGCGGTCTACCGGGGGAAGAGACCCAGTACTTC.